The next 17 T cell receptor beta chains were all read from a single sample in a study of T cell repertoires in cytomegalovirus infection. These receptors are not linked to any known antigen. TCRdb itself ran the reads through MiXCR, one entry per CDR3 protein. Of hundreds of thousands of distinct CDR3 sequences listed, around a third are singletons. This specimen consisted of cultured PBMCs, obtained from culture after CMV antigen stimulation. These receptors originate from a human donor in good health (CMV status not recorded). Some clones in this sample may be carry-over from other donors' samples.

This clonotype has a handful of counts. CDR3 in DNA: TGTGCCAGCAGTGAACCCGGGACAGGGGTTGAGACCCAGTACTTC. It translates to CASSEPGTGVETQYF. This chain joins TRBV25-1 and TRBJ2-5; 10 nucleotides align to TRBD1. The V gene end was trimmed by 2 bases and the J gene end by 5 bases; junction bases not matched to a gene: 5. CDR3 length: 15 amino acids. Germline V gives CDR1 MGHDK, CDR2 SYGVNS.

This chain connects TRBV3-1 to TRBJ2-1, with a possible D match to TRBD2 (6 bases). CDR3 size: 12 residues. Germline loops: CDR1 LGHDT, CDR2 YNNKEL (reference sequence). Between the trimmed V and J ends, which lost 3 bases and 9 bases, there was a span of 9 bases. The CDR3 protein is CASSQEGGEQFF. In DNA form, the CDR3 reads TGTGCCAGCAGCCAGGAGGGCGGTGAGCAGTTCTTC.

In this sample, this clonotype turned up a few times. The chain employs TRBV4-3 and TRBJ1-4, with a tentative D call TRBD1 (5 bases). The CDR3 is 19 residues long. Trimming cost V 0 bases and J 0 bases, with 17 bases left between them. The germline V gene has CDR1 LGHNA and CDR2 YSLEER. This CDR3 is CASSQDRIQAGATNEKLFF. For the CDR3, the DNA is TGCGCCAGCAGCCAAGATCGGATACAGGCAGGAGCAACTAATGAAAAACTGTTTTTT.

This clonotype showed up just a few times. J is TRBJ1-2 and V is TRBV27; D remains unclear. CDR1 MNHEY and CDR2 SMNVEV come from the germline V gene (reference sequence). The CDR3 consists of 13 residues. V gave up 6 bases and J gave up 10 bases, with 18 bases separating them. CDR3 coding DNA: TGTGCCAGCAGCCGTAGGAGGGAGAGGGACTACACCTTC. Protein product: CASSRRRERDYTF.

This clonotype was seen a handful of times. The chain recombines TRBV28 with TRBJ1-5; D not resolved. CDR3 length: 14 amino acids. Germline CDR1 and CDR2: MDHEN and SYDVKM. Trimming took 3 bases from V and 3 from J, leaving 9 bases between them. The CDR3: CASSFDGYNQPQHF. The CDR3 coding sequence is TGTGCCAGCAGTTTTGACGGGTACAATCAGCCCCAGCATTTT. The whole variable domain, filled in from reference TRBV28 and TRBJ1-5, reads DVKVTQSSRYLVKRTGEKVFLECVQDMDHENMFWYRQDPGLGLRLIYFSYDVKMKEKGDIPEGYSVSREKKERFSLILESASTNQTSMYLCASSFDGYNQPQHFGDGTRLSIL.

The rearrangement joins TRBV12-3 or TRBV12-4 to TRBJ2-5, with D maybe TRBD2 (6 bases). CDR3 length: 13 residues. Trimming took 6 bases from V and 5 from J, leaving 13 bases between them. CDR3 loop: CASSDGSLETQYF. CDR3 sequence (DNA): TGTGCCAGCAGCGACGGGAGCTTGGAGACCCAGTACTTC.

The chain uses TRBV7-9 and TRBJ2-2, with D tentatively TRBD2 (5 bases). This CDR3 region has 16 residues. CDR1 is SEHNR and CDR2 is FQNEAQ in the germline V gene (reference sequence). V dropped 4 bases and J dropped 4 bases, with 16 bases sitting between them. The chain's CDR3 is CASSSSFSAITGELFF. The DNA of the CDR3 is TGTGCCAGCAGCTCTAGCTTCAGCGCTATCACCGGGGAGCTGTTTTTT.

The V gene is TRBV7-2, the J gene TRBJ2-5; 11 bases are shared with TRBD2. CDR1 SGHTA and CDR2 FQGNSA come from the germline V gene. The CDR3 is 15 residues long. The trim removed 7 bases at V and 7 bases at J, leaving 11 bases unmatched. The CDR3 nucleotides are TGTGCCAGCATGAGGGGGGGGCTAGCGGGGGGGACCCAGTACTTC. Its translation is CASMRGGLAGGTQYF.

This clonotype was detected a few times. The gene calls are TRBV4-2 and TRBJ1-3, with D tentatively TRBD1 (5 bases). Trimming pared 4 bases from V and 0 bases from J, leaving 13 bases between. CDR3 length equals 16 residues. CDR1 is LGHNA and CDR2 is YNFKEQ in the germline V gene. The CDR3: CASSRRAIRSGNTIYF. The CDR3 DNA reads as TGTGCCAGCAGCCGCAGGGCCATCCGCTCTGGAAACACCATATATTTT.

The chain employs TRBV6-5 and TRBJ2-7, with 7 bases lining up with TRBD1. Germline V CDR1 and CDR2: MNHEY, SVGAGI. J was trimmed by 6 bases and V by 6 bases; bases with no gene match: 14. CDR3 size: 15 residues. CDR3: CASSRTGEPYREQYF. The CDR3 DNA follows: TGTGCCAGCAGCAGAACAGGGGAACCCTACCGCGAGCAGTACTTC.

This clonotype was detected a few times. The CDR3 bases are TGTGCCAGCAGCTTAGGGACTAGCCGGATCACAGATACGCAGTATTTT. This sequence encodes CASSLGTSRITDTQYF. The J gene is TRBJ2-3, the V gene TRBV11-3; 8 positions agree with TRBD2. CDR3 size: 16 residues. Per germline, CDR1 SGHNT and CDR2 YENEEA. V lost 1 base to trimming and J lost 2 bases; unmatched junction nucleotides: 5.

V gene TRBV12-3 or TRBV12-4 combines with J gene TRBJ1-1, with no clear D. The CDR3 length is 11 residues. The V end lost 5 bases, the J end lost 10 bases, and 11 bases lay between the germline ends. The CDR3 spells CASSPRGVAFF. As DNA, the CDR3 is TGTGCCAGCAGTCCTCGTGGCGTAGCTTTCTTT.

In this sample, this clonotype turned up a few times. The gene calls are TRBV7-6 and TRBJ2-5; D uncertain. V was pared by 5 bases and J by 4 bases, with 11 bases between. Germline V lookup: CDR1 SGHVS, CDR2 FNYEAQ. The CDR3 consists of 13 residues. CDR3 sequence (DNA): TGTGCCAGCAGCCCCCCGATTTCAGAGACCCAGTACTTC. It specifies CASSPPISETQYF.

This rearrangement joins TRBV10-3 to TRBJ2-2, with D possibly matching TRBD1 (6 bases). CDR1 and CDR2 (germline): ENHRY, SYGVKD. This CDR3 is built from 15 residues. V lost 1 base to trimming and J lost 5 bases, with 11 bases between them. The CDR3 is CAISEWDTSTGELFF. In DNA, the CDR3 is TGTGCCATCAGTGAGTGGGACACTTCGACCGGGGAGCTGTTTTTT.

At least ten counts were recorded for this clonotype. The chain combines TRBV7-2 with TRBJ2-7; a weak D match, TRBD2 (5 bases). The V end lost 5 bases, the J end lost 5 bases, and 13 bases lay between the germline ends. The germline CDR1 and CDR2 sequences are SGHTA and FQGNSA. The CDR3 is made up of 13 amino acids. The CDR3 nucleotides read TGTGCCAGCAGCGGCGGGTTCTTGGACGAGCAGTACTTC. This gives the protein CASSGGFLDEQYF. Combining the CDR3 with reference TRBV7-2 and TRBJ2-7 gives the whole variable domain GAGVSQSPSNKVTEKGKDVELRCDPISGHTALYWYRQSLGQGLEFLIYFQGNSAPDKSGLPSDRFSAERTGGSVSTLTIQRTQQEDSAVYLCASSGGFLDEQYFGPGTRLTVT.

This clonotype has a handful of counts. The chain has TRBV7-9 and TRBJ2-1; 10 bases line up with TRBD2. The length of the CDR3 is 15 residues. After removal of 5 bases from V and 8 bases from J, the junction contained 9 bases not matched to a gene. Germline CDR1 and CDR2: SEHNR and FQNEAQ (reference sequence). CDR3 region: CASSPSGGAGDEQFF. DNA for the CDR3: TGTGCCAGCAGCCCAAGCGGGGGGGCTGGTGATGAGCAGTTCTTC.

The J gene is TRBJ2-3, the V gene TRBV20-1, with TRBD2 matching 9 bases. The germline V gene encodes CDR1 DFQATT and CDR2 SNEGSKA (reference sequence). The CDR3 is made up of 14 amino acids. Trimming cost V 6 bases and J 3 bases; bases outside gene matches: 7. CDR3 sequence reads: CSASISGSTDTQYF. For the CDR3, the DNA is TGCAGTGCATCGATTAGCGGGAGTACAGATACGCAGTATTTT.